The rows below give T cell receptor beta chains drawn from one sample of a study of CD8 T cells in Susac syndrome. Using its own MiXCR run on the immunoSEQ multiplex PCR reads, TCRdb lists one record per CDR3 protein. Here the sample spans approximately 140,000 distinct CDR3 sequences, about 95% being singletons. Sequenced sample: CD4+ T cells from PBMCs. The receptor set was obtained from a human donor with multiple sclerosis. Both conserved end residues are part of each CDR3. D genes are given only for firm matches. Clone size is shown for a subset of rows, as once, few, many or a class of expanded clone.

j_call d_call v_call clone_size cdr3_aa cdr3_nt
TRBJ1-2 . TRBV3-1 . CASSQRLLREGGYTF TGTGCCAGCAGCCAACGACTCCTCAGGGAGGGTGGCTACACCTTC
TRBJ1-2 . TRBV29-1 . CSVESGETGHGYTF TGCAGCGTTGAGTCGGGGGAAACAGGGCATGGCTACACCTTC
TRBJ1-4 . TRBV28 . CASSRGGTSREKLFF TGTGCCAGCAGCCGTGGAGGGACATCTCGGGAAAAACTGTTTTTT
TRBJ1-1 TRBD1 TRBV27 once CASSRDRGGTEAFF TGTGCCAGCAGTAGGGACAGGGGAGGCACTGAAGCTTTCTTT
TRBJ2-5 . TRBV20-1 . CSAQRLDQETQYF TGCAGTGCTCAACGCTTGGATCAAGAGACCCAGTACTTC
TRBJ2-1 TRBD2 TRBV24-1 . CATSAKLAGAFEQFF TGTGCCACCAGTGCCAAACTAGCGGGAGCTTTTGAGCAGTTCTTC
TRBJ2-1 . TRBV24-1 . CATSDPDRYNEQFF TGTGCCACCAGTGACCCCGACAGGTACAATGAGCAGTTCTTC
TRBJ1-2 TRBD1 TRBV3-1 once CASSTRQGNYGYTF TGTGCCAGCAGTACTAGACAGGGCAACTATGGCTACACCTTC
TRBJ2-5 . TRBV12-3/TRBV12-4 . CASSPGRNQETQYF TGTGCCAGCAGCCCGGGACGGAACCAAGAGACCCAGTACTTC
TRBJ2-1 TRBD2 TRBV11-1 . CASSLRLAETLRNEQFF TGTGCCAGCAGCTTAAGACTAGCGGAGACCTTAAGAAATGAGCAGTTCTTC
TRBJ1-2 . TRBV28 . CASSRDRFYGYTF TGTGCCAGCAGTCGAGACAGATTCTATGGCTACACCTTC
TRBJ2-6 . TRBV7-9 . CASSLQGTGANVLTF TGTGCCAGCAGCTTACAGGGGACTGGGGCCAACGTCCTGACTTTC
TRBJ2-2 TRBD2 TRBV6-1 once CASSRSGLAGPSNTGELFF TGTGCCAGCAGTCGGTCGGGACTAGCGGGACCCTCGAACACCGGGGAGCTGTTTTTT
TRBJ2-7 TRBD2 TRBV20-1 . CSASGTSGPYEQYF TGCAGTGCTAGTGGGACTAGCGGTCCCTACGAGCAGTACTTC
TRBJ2-1 TRBD2 TRBV19 . CASSSWTSGGQFF TGTGCCAGTAGTAGCTGGACTAGCGGGGGGCAGTTCTTC
TRBJ2-7 TRBD2 TRBV20-1 . CSARGSGRAEYF TGCAGTGCTAGGGGGAGCGGGAGGGCGGAGTACTTC
TRBJ2-5 . TRBV5-1 . CASARGSQETQYF TGCGCCAGCGCACGTGGAAGCCAAGAGACCCAGTACTTC
TRBJ2-7 TRBD2 TRBV7-2 . CASSVIAGGPGHEQYF TGTGCCAGCAGCGTTATAGCGGGGGGGCCGGGCCACGAGCAGTACTTC
TRBJ2-1 . TRBV21-1 . CASSTDSKAEFF TGTGCCAGCAGCACGGACTCGAAAGCGGAGTTCTTC
TRBJ1-5 . TRBV7-2 . CASSHPFQPQHF TGTGCCAGCAGCCACCCCTTTCAGCCCCAGCATTTT
TRBJ2-1 TRBD2 TRBV30 . CAWSTLAGGGEQFF TGTGCCTGGAGTACGCTAGCGGGGGGGGGTGAGCAGTTCTTC
TRBJ1-1 . TRBV5-4 . CASSGTSGRNTEAFF TGTGCCAGCAGCGGCACCTCGGGGAGGAACACTGAAGCTTTCTTT
TRBJ2-1 TRBD2 TRBV9 . CASSVGEGQSNEQFF TGTGCCAGCAGCGTAGGGGAGGGCCAAAGCAATGAGCAGTTCTTC
TRBJ2-7 TRBD1 TRBV6-1 . CASTLDRGGDEQYF TGTGCCAGCACCTTAGACAGGGGTGGAGACGAGCAGTACTTC
TRBJ2-7 . TRBV5-1 . CASSPQPTEPYEQYF TGCGCCAGCAGTCCCCAGCCGACAGAGCCCTACGAGCAGTACTTC
TRBJ2-7 . TRBV9 . CASSLGGPGIYEQYF TGTGCCAGCAGCCTCGGGGGCCCAGGGATCTACGAGCAGTACTTC
TRBJ1-2 TRBD1 TRBV4-3 . CASSQPHDRVEGYTF TGCGCCAGCAGCCAACCCCACGACAGGGTCGAGGGCTACACCTTC
TRBJ2-7 TRBD2 TRBV12-3/TRBV12-4 . CASSAGTRRSEQYF TGTGCCAGCAGTGCCGGGACTAGACGCTCCGAGCAGTACTTC
TRBJ1-1 TRBD1 TRBV19 . CASSRTGRSTEAFF TGTGCCAGTAGCCGGACAGGGAGGTCCACTGAAGCTTTCTTT
TRBJ2-3 TRBD1 TRBV5-4 . CASSLGQGATDTQYF TGTGCCAGCAGCTTGGGACAGGGGGCCACAGATACGCAGTATTTT
TRBJ1-2 TRBD1 TRBV29-1 . CSVEEAGGKYGYTF TGCAGCGTTGAAGAGGCAGGGGGGAAGTATGGCTACACCTTC
TRBJ1-2 . TRBV6-6 once CASRSGTQNYGYTF TGTGCCAGCAGATCCGGGACCCAGAACTATGGCTACACCTTC
TRBJ1-2 . TRBV19 . CASSSRRDWYYGYTF TGTGCCAGTAGTAGCCGTCGGGACTGGTACTATGGCTACACCTTC